This T cell receptor (beta chain) was recovered during a study of T-cell memory formation after mild COVID-19. Study-wide results and caveats: Some clones that responded were present in memory (sampled pre-infection), which suggests cross-reactive memory joined. Most CD4+ clones that shrank were in CM and EM, while CD8+ ones turned up in EMRA.

The CDR3 sequence is 16 residues long. Per the germline V gene, CDR1 is LNHNV and CDR2 is YYDKDF (reference sequence). With 0 bases removed from V and 9 bases from J, the gap between germline ends came to 18 bases. About this clonotype: The antigen remains undetermined.

TCRdb reanalysed the 5' RACE reads using MiXCR and keeps one entry per CDR3 protein. The repertoire holds 300,000 to 400,000 distinct CDR3 sequences, with 28% as singletons. The TCR was taken from an adult woman who had mild COVID-19 (a few samples of this study predate the infection). Cell type and time point are not known. V gene TRBV15 combines with J gene TRBJ2-4, with TRBD1 as a possible D gene (5 bases). Sequencing used PBMCs or a T cell subset sorted from them (not recorded which). The chain's CDR3 is CATSREHTGGGIIQYF. The CDR3 DNA reads TGTGCCACCAGCAGAGAACATACAGGTGGCGGTATCATTCAGTACTTC. The whole variable domain, remainder taken from reference TRBV15 and TRBJ2-4, is DAMVIQNPRYQVTQFGKPVTLSCSQTLNHNVMYWYQQKSSQAPKLLFHYYDKDFNNEADTPDNFQSRRPNTSFCFLDIRSPGLGDTAMYLCATSREHTGGGIIQYFGAGTRLSVL.